This TCR beta chain was retrieved from a study of shared clonotypes between healthy human individuals. The V end was cut by 6 bases, the J end by 14 bases, with 17 bases between. This CDR3 region has 13 residues. CDR1 SGHVS and CDR2 FNYEAQ come from the germline V gene. The study's findings and limits: Incomplete sequencing of sorted subsets was indicated by rarefaction despite large depth. On the whole, naive subsets had larger estimated richness than memory subsets had.

The table came from immunoSEQ multiplex PCR; TCRdb's copy has only in-frame clones and leaves some out. The sample includes some 580,000 clones, about 97% of them seen just once. As regards this clone: The antigen is unknown.

The V gene is TRBV7-6, the J gene TRBJ1-6, with a weak D call TRBD1 (6 bases). The sequence was obtained from a woman in her 30s in good health. Input material: naive CD4+ T cells sorted from blood. The sample's subset: CD45RA+ positively selected. The CDR3 is CASRSRQGRTLHF. CDR3 in DNA: TGTGCCAGCAGATCCCGGCAGGGGAGAACCCTCCACTTT.